Here is one TCR beta chain with its context. This clone was recorded a few times. It has no known antigen specificity. The record has no base qualities; no much larger clone is one base away. The TCR beta chain CDR3 region was sequenced with the immunoSEQ assay. In the original analysis: For each specimen, the T-cell fraction, clonal dominance, and maximum TCR clone frequency were calculated. This immuneACCESS table, as held by TCRdb, lists in-frame sequences with V and J called but not all clones. Of the missing ones, under half trace to an unresolved V gene in checked studies; the others have no known cause. The DNA was the basis for D and trimming; V, J and clone size are from that table. The sample table shows fewer than 10,000 clones, and roughly 58% are seen once. The leading ten clones occupy under 35% of the sample. The entry originates in a study of T cell repertoires in urothelial bladder cancer (dated 2019 in TCRdb). Context from the whole study: Of the approximately 12 resected lesions, three were clinically staged as cT0, three as cTa, three as cT1 and three as cT2 or greater. TCR repertoire clonality in bladder tumors was compared with TCR repertoire clonality in benign bladder inflammation. A total of some 12 patients who had bladder lesions and were undergoing transurethral resection were prospectively identified. A total of roughly eleven resected bladder lesions, made up of urothelial carcinoma (UC+) and benign (UC-) specimens, were studied.

The study at large found these results: Urothelial carcinoma specimens had fewer T cells than benign specimens, with medians of roughly 5,600 and 26,000. A single T-cell clone reached up to about 15% of infiltrating lymphocytes in carcinoma specimens, compared with 1.5% to 2% in benign specimens. The median percentage of tumor infiltrating lymphocytes was around 2% in carcinoma specimens and roughly 11% in benign specimens.

V is pruned by 3 bases and J by 4 bases, leaving 4 bases of the junction without a gene match. The CDR3 covers 15 residues, taking in both the cysteine and the phenylalanine. Here the CDR3 DNA is all that survives: 45 bases in frame from base 1. CDR1 and CDR2 (SGHTA, FQGNSA) derive from the germline V gene. Specimens of bladder lesions were obtained during transurethral resection and kept at -80C. From bladder specimens obtained at transurethral resection, DNA was extracted. This TCR was recovered from a human donor with urothelial carcinoma. Sequencing used tumor-infiltrating cells from bladder cancer. The V gene is TRBV7-2 and the J gene is TRBJ2-2, with 8 bases in between that match TRBD2. Here the CDR3 is given as CASSFAGLATGELFF. Read as DNA, the sequence is TGTGCCAGCAGCTTTGCAGGACTAGCCACCGGGGAGCTGTTTTTT.